This T cell receptor (beta chain) originates from a study of blood T cell repertoires in COVID-19. Germline CDR1 is GTSNPN and CDR2 is SVGIG (reference sequence). The CDR3 length is 13 residues. Trimming cost V 5 bases and J 7 bases, with 15 bases left between them. The repertoire was sequenced with immunoSEQ multiplex PCR; TCRdb's copy has only in-frame clones and lacks some. The data contain about 140,000 clones, roughly 85% of them singletons. Material: peripheral blood. V usage is TRBV30 and J usage is TRBJ1-5; perhaps TRBD1 as D (6 bases). The sequence was collected from a man aged 45-60 years with acute or convalescent COVID-19. In DNA form, the CDR3 reads TGTGCCTGGGGGACCGGGGGGGGCCAGCCCCAGCATTTT. It codes for CAWGTGGGQPQHF. Combining the CDR3 with reference TRBV30 and TRBJ1-5 gives the whole variable domain SQTIHQWPATLVQPVGSPLSLECTVEGTSNPNLYWYRQAAGRGLQLLFYSVGIGQISSEVPQNLSASRPQDRQFILSSKKLLLSDSGFYLCAWGTGGGQPQHFGDGTRLSIL.